What follows describes a single TCR beta chain. Its antigen remains unknown. The data were taken from a study of T-cell reconstitution after alpha-beta-depleted transplantation in children. Study-wide points: Some patients owed their high day-60 TCRbeta diversity to surviving recipient T cells and thymic progenitors. Several hundred graft clones that had expanded were reportedly the source of alpha-beta T cells about two months after transplant. A year had passed since transplant, and T-cell counts and diversity by then came mostly from newly produced T cells.

CDR3 size: 13 residues. The ends were cut back, 5 bases at V and 2 bases at J, with 13 bases in the middle. The germline V gene has CDR1 SQVTM and CDR2 ANQGSEA. Construction of the TCRbeta library involved unique molecular identifiers. TCRdb ran MiXCR on the PCR reads and lists one entry per CDR3 protein. Among about 870,000 distinct CDR3 sequences listed, around 17% were seen once. The sequence derives from a male patient aged 10 to 17 who had a stem cell transplant for acute lymphoblastic leukemia, so the T cells may come from the graft donor. The specimen comprised PBMCs, mostly from graft donor cells, sampled 360 days after TCRalphabeta/CD19-depleted stem cell transplant. V is TRBV29-1 and J is TRBJ2-7, with a possible D match to TRBD2 (6 bases). The CDR3 bases are TGCAGCGTTCTAGGAGGGCCCACCTACGAGCAGTACTTC. This codes for CSVLGGPTYEQYF.